One and the same sample provided the 21 T cell receptor beta chains below, sequenced in a study of graft-versus-host responses after intestinal transplantation (dated by TCRdb to the early 2020s). The library was prepared using the immunoSEQ multiplex PCR assay. TCRdb retrieved this table from immuneACCESS and kept in-frame rearrangements only. Not all clones are present; in checked studies, unresolved V genes account for under half, and no reason is known for the remainder. The sample table records about 89,000 clones; roughly nine tenths of these occur just once. The ten largest clonotypes hold more than 0.075% of the sample. What these receptors recognize is not known. Explained via the paper, the time point label denotes: cells obtained before transplantation from donor or recipient. Sequenced here: unstimulated CD4+ T cells sorted from spleen or lymph node cells, sampled before intestinal transplant. The receptors shown here come from a human donor who received an intestinal transplant.

The V and J genes are TRBV6-1 and TRBJ2-7; the D gene is possibly TRBD2 (5 bases). The V gene lost 10 bases and the J gene lost 0 bases, with 16 bases spanning the gap. The germline gives CDR1 MNHNS, CDR2 SASEGT. The CDR3 consists of 14 residues. The CDR3: CATLFRGSSYEQYF. CDR3 in DNA: TGTGCCACCTTATTCCGGGGAAGCTCCTACGAGCAGTACTTC.

The chain couples TRBV6-1 to TRBJ1-3; TRBD1 matches 7 bases. The CDR3 is 16 residues long. Germline CDR1 reads MNHNS; CDR2 reads SASEGT. Trimming took 4 bases from V and 0 from J; bases not matched to a gene: 6. In DNA, the CDR3 is TGTGCCAGCAGTGTCAGGGGGACTAGCTCTGGAAACACCATATATTTT. Its translation is CASSVRGTSSGNTIYF.

The chain is built from TRBV18 and TRBJ1-1; D call uncertain. The CDR3 totals 14 residues. V dropped 6 bases and J dropped 1 base, with 12 bases sitting between them. In germline, CDR1 is KGHSH, CDR2 LQKENI. CDR3 DNA sequence: TGTGCCAGCTCGAGCAAACAGAAGAACACTGAAGCTTTCTTT. Translation gives CASSSKQKNTEAFF.

The CDR3 DNA reads TGCGCCAGCAGCTTGGGCGACAGGGGCTACTACAATGAGCAGTTCTTC. This gives the protein CASSLGDRGYYNEQFF. The chain couples TRBV5-1 to TRBJ2-1, with 8 bases lining up with TRBD1. The CDR3 is 16 residues long. Germline V CDR1 and CDR2: SGHRS, YFSETQ. V was clipped by 0 bases and J by 3 bases; unmatched bases: 5.

The chain combines TRBV4-2 with TRBJ2-7, with D possibly matching TRBD1 (6 bases). The CDR3 spans 13 residues. CDR1 is LGHNA, CDR2 YNFKEQ, per germline. Trimming stripped 3 bases from V and 2 bases from J, with 8 bases between. The CDR3 sequence is CASSQDSTYEQYF. For the CDR3, the DNA is TGTGCCAGCAGCCAGGACAGCACCTACGAGCAGTACTTC.

The chain joins TRBV29-1 to TRBJ2-3, with D perhaps TRBD1 (7 bases). Per the germline V gene, CDR1 is SQVTM and CDR2 is ANQGSEA. V was pared by 3 bases and J by 2 bases, with 12 bases between. The CDR3 length is 14 residues. DNA for the CDR3: TGCAGCGTTGATGGAGGGACAGCCACAGATACGCAGTATTTT. Its protein product is CSVDGGTATDTQYF.

The V gene is TRBV14, the J gene TRBJ1-2; tentative D call: TRBD1 (5 bases). Germline V gene lookup returns CDR1 SGHDN and CDR2 FVKESK. The CDR3 is made up of 13 amino acids. V dropped 3 bases and J dropped 4 bases, with 9 bases sitting between them. The CDR3 sequence is CASSQGLTYGYTF. The CDR3 DNA sequence: TGTGCCAGCAGCCAGGGGCTTACCTATGGCTACACCTTC. Looking up the rest from reference TRBV14 and TRBJ1-2 gives the full variable domain: EAGVTQFPSHSVIEKGQTVTLRCDPISGHDNLYWYRRVMGKEIKFLLHFVKESKQDESGMPNNRFLAERTGGTYSTLKVQPAELEDSGVYFCASSQGLTYGYTFGSGTRLTVV.

The chain couples TRBV5-6 to TRBJ1-3; 9 positions match TRBD1. Germline CDR1 and CDR2: SGHDT and YYEEEE. The CDR3 is 16 residues long. The V and J ends lost 3 bases and 3 bases, in that order; junction bases with no gene match: 7. The chain's CDR3 is CASSSGQGLIGNTIYF. The CDR3 bases are TGTGCCAGCAGCTCCGGACAGGGGTTAATTGGAAACACCATATATTTT.

V usage is TRBV5-4 and J usage is TRBJ2-5, with D maybe TRBD1 (7 bases). Trimming took 0 bases from V and 5 from J, leaving 8 bases between them. This CDR3 spans 13 amino acids. From germline, CDR1 is SGHNT and CDR2 YYREEE (reference sequence). The CDR3 DNA follows: TGTGCCAGCAGCTTGGCAGGGGGGGAGACCCAGTACTTC. Translated, it gives CASSLAGGETQYF. Drawing the rest from reference TRBV5-4 and TRBJ2-5, the complete variable domain is ETGVTQSPTHLIKTRGQQVTLRCSSQSGHNTVSWYQQALGQGPQFIFQYYREEENGRGNFPPRFSGLQFPNYSSELNVNALELDDSALYLCASSLAGGETQYFGPGTRLLVL.

This chain joins TRBV2 and TRBJ1-1, with D possibly being TRBD1 (5 bases). Trimming shortened V by 6 bases and J by 7 bases, and 12 bases separated the two germline ends. The CDR3 has 12 amino acids. In germline, CDR1 is SNHLY, CDR2 FYNNEI. The CDR3 reads CASSDPGREAFF. CDR3 in DNA: TGTGCCAGCAGCGACCCAGGGCGTGAAGCTTTCTTT.

The chain combines TRBV4-3 with TRBJ2-2; 7 bases match TRBD1. The CDR3 has 16 residues. Per germline, CDR1 LGHNA and CDR2 YSLEER. J lost 2 bases, V lost 1 base, and 4 bases had no gene match. The CDR3 sequence: CASSQGDRVNTGELFF. The CDR3 coding sequence is TGCGCCAGCAGCCAAGGCGACAGGGTAAACACCGGGGAGCTGTTTTTT.

The rearrangement uses TRBV30 and TRBJ1-4, with D possibly TRBD1 on 6 matching bases. The CDR3 is made up of 11 amino acids. Trimming stripped 7 bases from V and 8 bases from J, with 11 bases between. Germline V gene sequence: CDR1 GTSNPN, CDR2 SVGIG (reference sequence). CDR3 sequence reads: CAFSRGEKLFF. In DNA, the CDR3 is TGTGCCTTCTCGAGGGGGGAAAAACTGTTTTTT.

The chain joins TRBV19 to TRBJ1-5, with D perhaps matching TRBD1 (5 bases). V gave up 4 bases and J gave up 6 bases, with 16 bases separating them. The germline V gene has CDR1 LNHDA and CDR2 SQIVND (reference sequence). This CDR3 comprises 15 residues. Here the CDR3 reads CASSTGQGRGQPQHF. For the CDR3, the DNA is TGTGCCAGTAGTACCGGGCAGGGAAGGGGTCAGCCCCAGCATTTT. Full variable domain (outside the CDR3, taken from reference TRBV19 and TRBJ1-5): DGGITQSPKYLFRKEGQNVTLSCEQNLNHDAMYWYRQDPGQGLRLIYYSQIVNDFQKGDIAEGYSVSREKKESFPLTVTSAQKNPTAFYLCASSTGQGRGQPQHFGDGTRLSIL.

The chain recombines TRBV11-3 with TRBJ2-3; 12 nucleotides agree with TRBD1. CDR1 SGHNT and CDR2 YENEEA come from the germline V gene. This CDR3 comprises 16 residues. V lost 5 bases and J lost 3; bases outside the gene matches: 6. CDR3 sequence reads: CASSPLGQGATDTQYF. The CDR3 DNA is TGTGCCAGCAGCCCCTTGGGACAGGGGGCAACAGATACGCAGTATTTT.

This rearrangement joins TRBV5-1 to TRBJ2-3, with 11 positions matching TRBD2. With V trimmed by 0 bases and J by 6 bases, 9 bases remained unmatched. The CDR3 consists of 17 residues. Germline V gene lookup returns CDR1 SGHRS and CDR2 YFSETQ. Written as DNA, the CDR3 is TGCGCCAGCAGCTTGGCCTGGACTAGCGGGTTATCCGATACGCAGTATTTT. This gives the protein CASSLAWTSGLSDTQYF. The whole variable domain, filled in from reference TRBV5-1 and TRBJ2-3, reads KAGVTQTPRYLIKTRGQQVTLSCSPISGHRSVSWYQQTPGQGLQFLFEYFSETQRNKGNFPGRFSGRQFSNSRSEMNVSTLELGDSALYLCASSLAWTSGLSDTQYFGPGTRLTVL.

This clone was picked up one time. The chain carries TRBV7-2 and TRBJ2-7, with 7 bases lining up with TRBD1. The CDR3 sequence is 15 residues long. Per germline, CDR1 SGHTA and CDR2 FQGNSA. J lost 4 bases, V lost 1 base, and 7 bases had no gene match. The CDR3 region is CASSLVGGNGYEQYF. The CDR3 DNA follows: TGTGCCAGCAGCTTAGTAGGGGGCAACGGGTACGAGCAGTACTTC.

This clone occurred once. The chain recombines TRBV7-2 with TRBJ2-1, with TRBD2 identical over 10 bases. Per germline, CDR1 SGHTA and CDR2 FQGNSA. The ends lost 1 base at V and 8 bases at J; junction bases unmatched: 14. The CDR3 totals 18 residues. The CDR3 is CASSLVSVVAGGQDEQFF. CDR3 sequence (DNA): TGTGCCAGCAGCTTAGTCTCTGTCGTAGCGGGGGGTCAGGATGAGCAGTTCTTC. Supplemented by reference TRBV7-2 and TRBJ2-1, the full variable domain reads GAGVSQSPSNKVTEKGKDVELRCDPISGHTALYWYRQSLGQGLEFLIYFQGNSAPDKSGLPSDRFSAERTGGSVSTLTIQRTQQEDSAVYLCASSLVSVVAGGQDEQFFGPGTRLTVL.

CDR3 amino acids: CSAEGASRALGAFF. The CDR3 coding sequence is TGCAGCGCTGAGGGGGCGAGCCGGGCGTTGGGAGCTTTCTTT. The chain joins TRBV29-1 to TRBJ1-1, with 7 bases matching TRBD1. The germline V gene has CDR1 SQVTM and CDR2 ANQGSEA. The CDR3 contains 14 residues. V was clipped by 7 bases and J by 10 bases; unmatched bases: 18. Using reference TRBV29-1 and TRBJ1-1 for the parts outside the CDR3, the full variable domain is SAVISQKPSRDICQRGTSLTIQCQVDSQVTMMFWYRQQPGQSLTLIATANQGSEATYESGFVIDKFPISRPNLTFSTLTVSNMSPEDSSIYLCSAEGASRALGAFFGQGTRLTVV.

The chain employs TRBV5-1 and TRBJ1-2; unclear D gene. The CDR3 loop spans 16 amino acids. The V end was cut by 4 bases, the J end by 1 base, with 17 bases between. Germline V lookup: CDR1 SGHRS, CDR2 YFSETQ. The CDR3 is CASSEGGHWGNYGYTF. CDR3 DNA: TGCGCCAGCAGCGAGGGAGGTCACTGGGGTAACTATGGCTACACCTTC.

In this sample, this clone turned up once. The chain uses TRBV18 and TRBJ1-4, with TRBD1 identical over 12 bases. CDR1 and CDR2 from the germline V gene are KGHSH and LQKENI. Germline trimming cut 4 bases from V and 7 bases from J; bases unmatched to any gene: 13. The length of the CDR3 is 18 residues. This CDR3 reads CASSQTGTGGVEGEKLFF. The CDR3 coding sequence is TGTGCCAGCTCACAGACCGGGACAGGGGGCGTAGAAGGTGAAAAACTGTTTTTT.

This clone was picked up one time. The J gene is TRBJ2-1, the V gene TRBV5-1; 12 bases are a match to TRBD2. CDR1 SGHRS and CDR2 YFSETQ come from the germline V gene. The J segment lost 4 bases and the V segment lost 3 bases, leaving 5 bases of the junction unmatched. This CDR3 has 16 residues. DNA for the CDR3: TGCGCCAGCAGCTCCACTAGCGGGGGGCTGTACAATGAGCAGTTCTTC. Translating gives CASSSTSGGLYNEQFF.